This T cell receptor beta chain came from a study of blood T cell repertoires in COVID-19. Across the whole study: Nucleic acid was either cDNA or gDNA, and it came from T cells, B-cell-depleted T cells, or PBMCs.

The CDR3 covers 17 residues. The germline V gene encodes CDR1 SGHTA and CDR2 FQGNSA. Losses at the gene ends were 3 bases for V and 0 bases for J; bases not matched to a gene: 6. As handled by the study authors: Using reference gene primer amplification, nucleated cell counts were estimated. The table came from immunoSEQ multiplex PCR; TCRdb's copy has only in-frame clones and leaves some out. The V and J calls and clone size were taken over from that table, and D and trimming were inferred from the DNA. Of roughly 280,000 clones in the sample, about nine tenths were seen once. The chain joins TRBV7-2 to TRBJ1-4; 8 bases align to TRBD1. Sequencing input: peripheral blood. This TCR came from a woman in her 30s with COVID-19, enrolled during active disease. In DNA, the CDR3 is TGTGCCAGCAGCTTGTACGGGACAGGCTCAACTAATGAAAAACTGTTTTTT. Protein product: CASSLYGTGSTNEKLFF.